The 8 T cell receptor beta chains below come from one sample, sequenced in a study of glioma-infiltrating T cells. The iRepertoire nested amplicon-rescue multiplex PCR amplified TCR alpha and beta CDR3s from RNA. TCRdb passed the multiplex PCR reads through MiXCR, listing each CDR3 protein once. The sample yields about 210,000 distinct CDR3 sequences, over 25% seen once. Material for sequencing was glioma tissue, nonneoplastic brain tissue, or PBMCs (not recorded which). These TCRs come from a human donor with low-grade glioma or glioblastoma, undergoing nonglioma brain surgery, or in good health (not recorded which).

This clonotype was counted a few times. V usage is TRBV19 and J usage is TRBJ1-5; 7 bases match TRBD1. Germline V lookup: CDR1 LNHDA, CDR2 SQIVND (reference sequence). Trimming cost V 7 bases and J 4 bases; bases outside gene matches: 13. The CDR3 totals 16 residues. The CDR3 region is CASKGAGQGGNQPQHF. For the CDR3, the DNA is TGTGCCAGTAAGGGGGCGGGGCAGGGGGGGAATCAGCCCCAGCATTTT.

This chain's CDR3 is CASSPAGGHYEQYF. The CDR3 DNA is TGTGCCAGCAGCCCAGCGGGAGGGCACTACGAGCAGTACTTC. The chain recombines TRBV3-1 with TRBJ2-7; 10 nucleotides agree with TRBD2. Germline trimming cut 4 bases from V and 3 bases from J; bases unmatched to any gene: 3. CDR1 is LGHDT, CDR2 YNNKEL, per germline (reference sequence). The CDR3 extends over 14 amino acids.

This clonotype was counted many times. The rearrangement joins TRBV2 to TRBJ2-1; 10 nucleotides align to TRBD1. This CDR3 comprises 15 residues. J lost 2 bases, V lost 5 bases, and 3 bases had no gene match. Germline V gene sequence: CDR1 SNHLY, CDR2 FYNNEI. The CDR3 spells CASSWDRGTYNEQFF. CDR3 sequence (DNA): TGTGCCAGCAGTTGGGACAGGGGAACCTACAATGAGCAGTTCTTC.

This clonotype was recorded many times. The chain is built from TRBV7-6 and TRBJ2-1, with D uncertain. Germline V lookup: CDR1 SGHVS, CDR2 FNYEAQ. Between the trimmed V and J ends, which lost 2 bases and 8 bases, there was a span of 7 bases. CDR3 size: 12 residues. The CDR3 coding sequence is TGTGCCAGCAGCTTACCAATGGATGAGCAGTTCTTC. Its protein is CASSLPMDEQFF.

Concerning this clonotype: A much larger clone differs from this one at a single base, so this may be a read error. The chain couples TRBV6-2 or TRBV6-3 to TRBJ2-5, with D unclear. CDR1 is MNHEY and CDR2 is SVGEGT in the germline V gene. The CDR3 is 13 amino acids. In DNA, the CDR3 is TGCGCCAGCAGCGCGAGACCGGTGGAGACCCAGTACTTC. Its protein is CASSARPVETQYF.

In its sample, this clonotype was seen many times. The rearrangement joins TRBV27 to TRBJ1-6; 8 bases match TRBD1. CDR1 MNHEY and CDR2 SMNVEV come from the germline V gene (reference sequence). The V gene end was trimmed by 0 bases and the J gene end by 7 bases; junction bases not matched to a gene: 8. The CDR3 covers 17 residues. The CDR3 sequence: CASSLSTGQDPNSPLHF. The CDR3 DNA follows: TGTGCCAGCAGTTTATCGACGGGACAGGATCCCAATTCACCCCTCCACTTT.

This clonotype appeared a few times. CDR3 region: CASSIRLAGDETQYF. The CDR3 coding sequence is TGTGCCAGTAGTATAAGGCTAGCGGGAGACGAGACCCAGTACTTC. The J gene is TRBJ2-5, the V gene TRBV19; 10 nucleotides match TRBD2. V lost 2 bases, J lost 5 bases, and 5 bases stayed unmatched. This CDR3 is built from 15 residues. Germline lookup yields CDR1 LNHDA and CDR2 SQIVND (reference sequence).

A remark on this clonotype: A read error may be the cause here, since a much bigger clone is one base away. The genes are TRBV12-3 or TRBV12-4 and TRBJ2-1; 12 bases are a match to TRBD2. The V and J ends lost 7 bases and 0 bases, in that order; junction bases with no gene match: 4. This CDR3 has 16 amino acids. For the CDR3, the DNA is TGTGCCAGCACCGTGACTAGCGGGAGCTCCTACAATGAGCAGTTCTTC. This encodes CASTVTSGSSYNEQFF.